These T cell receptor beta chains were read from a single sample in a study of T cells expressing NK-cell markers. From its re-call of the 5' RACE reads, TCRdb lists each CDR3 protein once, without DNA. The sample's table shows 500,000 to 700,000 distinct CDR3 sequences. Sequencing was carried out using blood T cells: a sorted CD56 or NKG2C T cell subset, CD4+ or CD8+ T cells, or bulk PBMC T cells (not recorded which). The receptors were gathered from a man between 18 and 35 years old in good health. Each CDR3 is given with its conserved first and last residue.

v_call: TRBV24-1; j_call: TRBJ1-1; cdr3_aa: CATSDRGRPEAFF
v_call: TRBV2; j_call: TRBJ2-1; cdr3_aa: CASLLAGNYNEQFF
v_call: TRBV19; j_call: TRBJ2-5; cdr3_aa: CASSIVLTSGKETQYF
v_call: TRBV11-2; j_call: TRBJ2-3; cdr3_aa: CASSPIYTDTQYF
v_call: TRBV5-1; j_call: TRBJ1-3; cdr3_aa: CASSPRQGSAGNTIYF
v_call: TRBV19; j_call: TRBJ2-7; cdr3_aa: CASTPTWAGSNEQYF
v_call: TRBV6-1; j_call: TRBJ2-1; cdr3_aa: CASIRGNQRLYNEQFF
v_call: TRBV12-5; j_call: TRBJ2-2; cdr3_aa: CASGYRETGELFF
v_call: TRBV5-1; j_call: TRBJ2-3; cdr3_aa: CASSGETSRTDTQYF
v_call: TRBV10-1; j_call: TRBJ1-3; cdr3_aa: CASSDGSSGNTIYF
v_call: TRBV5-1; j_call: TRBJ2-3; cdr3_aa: CASSLAQGTDTQYF
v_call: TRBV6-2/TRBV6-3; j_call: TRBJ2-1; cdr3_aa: CASSLVFGEFF
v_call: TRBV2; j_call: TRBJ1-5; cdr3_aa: CASSPARGSNQPQHF
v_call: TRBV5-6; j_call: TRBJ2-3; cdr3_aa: CASSLLSWLEREHTQYF
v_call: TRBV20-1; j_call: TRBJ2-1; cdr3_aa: CSARRPFTLAKNNEQFF
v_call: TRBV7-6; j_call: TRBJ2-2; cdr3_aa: CASSISWFGQGNTGELFF
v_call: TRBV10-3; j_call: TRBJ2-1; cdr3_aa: CAISDLGGDSYNEQFF
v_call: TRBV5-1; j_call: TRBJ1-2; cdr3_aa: CASSRDSNHGYTF
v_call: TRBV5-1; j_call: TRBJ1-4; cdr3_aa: CASSPGQGVENEKLFF
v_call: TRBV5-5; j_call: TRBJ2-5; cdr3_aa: CASSPDFRTNQYF
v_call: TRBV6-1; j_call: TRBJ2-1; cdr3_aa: CASTSDPSSYNEQFF
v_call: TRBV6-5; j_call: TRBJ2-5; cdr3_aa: CASGQGETQYF
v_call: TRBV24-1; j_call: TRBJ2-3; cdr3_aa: CATSDRTGPVDTQYF
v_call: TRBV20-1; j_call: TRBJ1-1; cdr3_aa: CSARELNTEAFF
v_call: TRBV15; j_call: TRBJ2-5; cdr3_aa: CATSRAKAAQETQYF
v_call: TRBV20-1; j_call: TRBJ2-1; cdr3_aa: CSARRREGSSYNEQFF
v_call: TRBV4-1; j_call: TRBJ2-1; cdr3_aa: CASSQSSGPYNEQFF
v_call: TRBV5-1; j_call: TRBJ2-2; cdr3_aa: CASSSLRTSGNTGELFF
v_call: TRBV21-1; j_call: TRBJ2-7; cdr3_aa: CASSKEGSGRAYEQYF
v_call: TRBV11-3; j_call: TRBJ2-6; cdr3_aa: CASSLELTGFGANVLTF
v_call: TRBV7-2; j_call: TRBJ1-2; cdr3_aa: CASSYPGGAGGYTF
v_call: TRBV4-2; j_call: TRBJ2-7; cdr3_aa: CASSRRGLAGSYEQYF
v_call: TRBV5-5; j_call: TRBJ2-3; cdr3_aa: CASSLLGDTTDTQYF